These 3 T cell receptor beta chains were sequenced from one sample in a study of metastatic and nonmetastatic thyroid tumors. TCRdb re-called the PCR reads via MiXCR. Of about 15,000 clones listed, approximately 32% are singletons. Each patient went into thyroid surgery without having received any treatment. The sample consisted of tumor tissue. These receptors all stem from a female donor with papillary thyroid cancer or a benign thyroid nodule (not recorded which). Some clones in this sample may be carry-over from other donors' samples.

This clone was seen more than once but under ten times. The J gene is TRBJ2-7, the V gene TRBV10-1, with D maybe TRBD1 (5 bases). Germline V gene lookup returns CDR1 WNHNN and CDR2 SYGVQD (reference sequence). Trimming pared 5 bases from V and 5 bases from J, leaving 16 bases between. This CDR3 contains 14 residues. The CDR3 region is CASSLQGNPHEQYF. CDR3 sequence (DNA): TGCGCCAGCAGTTTGCAGGGAAATCCCCACGAGCAGTACTTC.

This rearrangement joins TRBV7-9 to TRBJ1-6, with 8 bases lining up with TRBD1. The CDR3 consists of 15 residues. CDR1 is SEHNR, CDR2 FQNEAQ, per germline (reference sequence). With V trimmed by 8 bases and J by 8 bases, 11 bases remained unmatched. The CDR3 DNA is TGTGCCAGCTTCGCGATCACAGGGGGTGATTCACCCCTCCACTTT. Encoded protein: CASFAITGGDSPLHF.

The chain has TRBV5-5 and TRBJ2-1; D is perhaps TRBD1 or TRBD2 (5 bases each). The CDR3 covers 11 residues. Trimming left V 3 bases short and J 7 bases short, with 5 bases between. CDR1 SGHKS and CDR2 YYEKEE come from the germline V gene (reference sequence). The CDR3 coding sequence is TGTGCCAGCAGCTGGGGGAATGAGCAGTTCTTC. It specifies CASSWGNEQFF.